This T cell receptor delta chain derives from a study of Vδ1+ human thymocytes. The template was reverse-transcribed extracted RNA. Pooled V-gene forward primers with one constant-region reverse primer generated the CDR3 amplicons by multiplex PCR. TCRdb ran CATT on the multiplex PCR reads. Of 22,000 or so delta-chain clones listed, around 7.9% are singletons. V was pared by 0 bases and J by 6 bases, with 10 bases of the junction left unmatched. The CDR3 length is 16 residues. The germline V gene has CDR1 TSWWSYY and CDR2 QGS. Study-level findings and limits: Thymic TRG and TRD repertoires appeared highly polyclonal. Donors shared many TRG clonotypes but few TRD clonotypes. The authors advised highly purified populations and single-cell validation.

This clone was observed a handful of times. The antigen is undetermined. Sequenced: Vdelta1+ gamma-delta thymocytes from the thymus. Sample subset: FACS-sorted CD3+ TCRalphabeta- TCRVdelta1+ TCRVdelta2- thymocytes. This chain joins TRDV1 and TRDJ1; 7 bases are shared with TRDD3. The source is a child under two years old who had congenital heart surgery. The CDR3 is CALGELRYWGPNKLIF. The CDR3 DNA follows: TGTGCTCTTGGGGAACTTAGGTACTGGGGACCTAATAAACTCATCTTT.